This T cell receptor (beta chain) was captured by sequencing in a study of T cell responses to AZD1222 COVID-19 vaccine. In the study overall: Pooling was applied to second doses at about 4 or about 12 weeks.

Profiling relied on immunoSEQ multiplex PCR, and the TCRdb table lists in-frame clones only, not all of them. The sample records roughly 200,000 clones, 88% being singletons. Per the germline V gene, CDR1 is KGHSH and CDR2 is LQKENI. The junction had 7 bases not matched to a gene; V was cut back by 3 bases and J by 2 bases. The CDR3 length is 16 residues. The rearrangement links TRBV18 to TRBJ2-5; 9 bases are a match to TRBD2. The source is an adult in good health. The material was peripheral blood, obtained on day 0 of AZD1222 vaccination. CDR3 bases: TGTGCCAGCTCACCTAACAGAGCGGGGGGACAAGAGACCCAGTACTTC. Its translation is CASSPNRAGGQETQYF. The full variable domain, completed using reference TRBV18 and TRBJ2-5, is NAGVMQNPRHLVRRRGQEARLRCSPMKGHSHVYWYRQLPEEGLKFMVYLQKENIIDESGMPKERFSAEFPKEGPSILRIQQVVRGDSAAYFCASSPNRAGGQETQYFGPGTRLLVL.